What follows describes a single T cell receptor (beta chain). Its specificity is unknown. This sample was taken from a study of blood T cells in healthy people across ages. About the research overall: The capture of about one barcoded beta molecule per two T cells was achieved by template switching.

The CDR3 totals 18 residues. Germline V gene sequence: CDR1 SEHNR, CDR2 FQNEAQ (reference sequence). V was clipped by 3 bases and J by 8 bases; unmatched bases: 15. A second PCR, run for about 7 to 11 cycles, used a sample-barcoded 5' primer plus a J-beta primer mix. Each TCR beta cDNA got a 12-nucleotide random molecular identifier. TCRdb reanalysed the 5' RACE reads using MiXCR and keeps one entry per CDR3 protein. Counted here are about 1.6 million distinct CDR3 sequences, around 35% occurring once; the ten biggest clones make up around 11%. Study-level results: A roughly linear age-dependent decrease characterized TCR beta diversity per million T cells.

The TCR originated in a woman in her 30s in good health. This chain joins TRBV7-9 and TRBJ2-1; 11 bases agree with TRBD2. Sequencing used blood. The CDR3 nucleotides are TGTGCCAGCAGCTTGGGTAGCGGGAGGGCCATTAGTCGCCATGAGCAGTTCTTC. Its protein product is CASSLGSGRAISRHEQFF.